The following is a T cell receptor beta chain sequence with its context. Antigen: not known. Data came from immunoSEQ multiplex PCR; TCRdb stores just in-frame clones and leaves some out. The sample carries roughly 150,000 clones, roughly nine tenths recorded once. Germline V gene sequence: CDR1 KGHSH, CDR2 LQKENI. The CDR3 is 13 amino acids. V dropped 3 bases and J dropped 1 base, with 3 bases sitting between them. The data derive from a study of T cell responses to AZD1222 COVID-19 vaccine. Study outcomes and limitations: Among AZD1222 vaccinees, only six were seropositive at baseline. The study sampled repertoires only after the peak T cell response.

The specimen was peripheral blood, collected on day 0 of AZD1222 vaccination. This chain uses TRBV18 with TRBJ2-2, with D unresolved. This TCR came from an adult in good health. CDR3 protein: CASSPENTGELFF. CDR3 coding DNA: TGTGCCAGCTCACCGGAGAACACCGGGGAGCTGTTTTTT.